Reported below is one T cell receptor (beta chain). Its matching antigen is unknown. The data are from a study of cytomegalovirus exposure and HLA in healthy donors. Study summary: There were approximately 400 genotyped donors. Of these, roughly 82% fell in the genetic ancestry cluster associated with self-reported Caucasian donors.

Study outcomes and limitations: The listing of roughly 160 TCR beta chains classed them as cytomegalovirus-associated.

With 60 Vbeta and 13 Jbeta primers, the PCR was carried out. Assay: immunoSEQ multiplex PCR; the TCRdb copy retains only in-frame clones and omits some. This sample has 250,000 to 350,000 clones; just over 70% occur once, and the top ten carry approximately 2.5%. Unmatched junction bases numbered 5, after V lost 6 bases and J lost 8 bases. This CDR3 has 13 amino acids. Germline V lookup: CDR1 SGHRS, CDR2 YFSETQ. This receptor was taken from a female donor in good health and CMV-seronegative. Sequencing was performed on PBMCs. The chain recombines TRBV5-1 with TRBJ1-4; TRBD1 matches at 9 bases. CDR3 DNA sequence: TGCGCCAGCACCAGGACAGGGGAGGAAAAACTGTTTTTT. Amino acid sequence: CASTRTGEEKLFF.